This passage covers 27 T cell receptor beta chains from one sample sequenced in a study of identical twins. TCRdb reprocessed the 5' RACE reads via MiXCR and lists one record per CDR3 protein. The data show some 600,000 distinct CDR3 sequences, with about 7.1% seen just once and 1.5% to 2% held by the top ten. These data were likewise used in another study, on yellow fever vaccine responses in identical twins.

The sequenced material came from PBMCs. These receptors were collected from a young woman in good health.

This clonotype was recorded many times. The V gene is TRBV7-9, the J gene TRBJ2-1; 9 positions match TRBD1. The CDR3 contains 16 residues. Germline lookup yields CDR1 SEHNR and CDR2 FQNEAQ (reference sequence). The ends lost 5 bases at V and 4 bases at J; junction bases unmatched: 9. The CDR3 DNA is TGTGCCAGCAGCACAACAGGGGGCGAAAGGTACAATGAGCAGTTCTTC. This encodes CASSTTGGERYNEQFF.

The rearrangement joins TRBV14 to TRBJ2-1; unclear D gene. The V end lost 3 bases, the J end lost 1 base, and 10 bases lay between the germline ends. CDR3 length: 15 amino acids. Germline V gene sequence: CDR1 SGHDN, CDR2 FVKESK. The CDR3 loop reads CASSHKTESYNEQFF. Written as DNA, the CDR3 is TGTGCCAGCAGCCATAAAACAGAATCCTACAATGAGCAGTTCTTC.

This clonotype came up many times. The chain couples TRBV12-3 or TRBV12-4 to TRBJ2-1; 12 bases line up with TRBD2. Trimming cost V 4 bases and J 9 bases; bases outside gene matches: 7. The CDR3 totals 15 residues. CDR3 in DNA: TGTGCCAGCAGTTCGATGCTAGCGGGAGGGCCTGAGCAGTTCTTC. It yields the protein CASSSMLAGGPEQFF.

This clonotype has just a few counts. This chain joins TRBV19 and TRBJ2-7, with D perhaps being TRBD1 or TRBD2 (5 bases each). Germline-derived CDR1 and CDR2 are LNHDA and SQIVND (reference sequence). The CDR3 consists of 15 residues. The V and J ends lost 3 bases and 5 bases respectively, with 17 bases between them. The DNA of the CDR3 is TGTGCCAGTAGTATTGTGGGGACGGCCGCTAACGAGCAGTACTTC. Translation gives CASSIVGTAANEQYF.

This clonotype was found a few times. This chain links TRBV20-1 with TRBJ2-3; D is perhaps TRBD1 (5 bases). Germline V gives CDR1 DFQATT, CDR2 SNEGSKA (reference sequence). V lost 6 bases and J lost 5, with 18 bases in between. CDR3 size: 14 residues. The CDR3 DNA is TGCAGTGCCATGATAGGGGTCGGTCGAGATACGCAGTATTTT. Translating gives CSAMIGVGRDTQYF.

This clonotype was detected many times. The J gene is TRBJ2-3, the V gene TRBV18, with 8 nucleotides matching TRBD1. This CDR3 spans 16 amino acids. Looked up from germline, CDR1 is KGHSH and CDR2 is LQKENI. Unmatched junction bases numbered 9, after V lost 5 bases and J lost 2 bases. The CDR3 spells CASSYGTGTFTDTQYF. The CDR3 nucleotides read TGTGCCAGCTCATATGGGACAGGCACCTTCACAGATACGCAGTATTTT.

In this sample, this clonotype turned up a few times. The CDR3 coding sequence is TGTGCCAGCAGTTCAGGGGGCAGTCAGCCCCAGCATTTT. It is translated as CASSSGGSQPQHF. V gene TRBV12-3 or TRBV12-4 combines with J gene TRBJ1-5; TRBD1 matches 8 bases. This CDR3 is built from 13 residues. V shed 4 bases and J 6 bases; nucleotides not matched to a gene: 2.

Ten or more counts support this clonotype. The chain is built from TRBV10-2 and TRBJ2-1, with TRBD2 matching over 10 bases. The germline CDR1 and CDR2 sequences are WSHSY and SAAADI. The CDR3 length is 16 residues. V lost 6 bases to trimming and J lost 7 bases; unmatched junction nucleotides: 12. The CDR3 DNA reads as TGCGCCAGCAGAAAATCCCTAGCGGGAGTATTGAATGAGCAGTTCTTC. Amino acids: CASRKSLAGVLNEQFF.

This chain joins TRBV27 and TRBJ2-7; 8 nucleotides agree with TRBD2. CDR3 size: 16 residues. Germline CDR1 MNHEY, CDR2 SMNVEV (reference sequence). With 5 bases clipped from V and 1 base from J, the junction kept 10 bases outside the gene matches. The CDR3 reads CASSPVAGSESYEQYF. The CDR3 nucleotides read TGTGCCAGCAGTCCCGTAGCGGGAAGCGAATCCTACGAGCAGTACTTC.

The J gene is TRBJ2-5, the V gene TRBV5-6; possibly TRBD1 for D (5 bases). Germline-derived CDR1 and CDR2 are SGHDT and YYEEEE. The CDR3 covers 15 residues. V shed 2 bases and J shed 4 bases, with 15 bases lying between them. The CDR3 region has the DNA TGTGCCAGCAGCTTAGGACACCTCAACCGAGAGACCCAGTACTTC. This gives the protein CASSLGHLNRETQYF.

CDR3 sequence reads: CASSQGLAGGRVGELFF. DNA for the CDR3: TGCGCCAGCAGCCAAGGCCTAGCGGGGGGTAGGGTCGGGGAGCTGTTTTTT. The V call is TRBV4-1, the J call TRBJ2-2, with 11 bases fitting TRBD2. The V and J ends lost 1 base and 7 bases, in that order; junction bases with no gene match: 8. This CDR3 is 17 amino acids long. Germline values: CDR1 MGHRA, CDR2 YSYEKL.

This clonotype showed up many times. The chain couples TRBV10-2 to TRBJ2-7; 16 bases match TRBD2. With 2 bases clipped from V and 2 bases from J, the junction kept 6 bases outside the gene matches. The length of the CDR3 is 18 residues. Per germline, CDR1 WSHSY and CDR2 SAAADI. CDR3 residues: CASSEPGLAGGFAYEQYF. The CDR3 DNA follows: TGCGCCAGCAGTGAGCCGGGACTAGCGGGAGGGTTTGCCTACGAGCAGTACTTC.

This clonotype was counted many times. This chain uses TRBV20-1 with TRBJ2-3; TRBD1 aligns across 7 bases. Germline V CDR1 and CDR2: DFQATT, SNEGSKA (reference sequence). Trimming took 4 bases from V and 4 from J; bases not matched to a gene: 11. This CDR3 has 15 amino acids. The CDR3 sequence: CSATQTGLGADTQYF. For the CDR3, the DNA is TGCAGTGCTACACAGACAGGGTTGGGAGCAGATACGCAGTATTTT.

This clonotype was found a few times. This clone may be a read error of a much larger clone one base away. This chain links TRBV28 with TRBJ2-7, with D uncertain. The CDR3 totals 11 residues. CDR1 and CDR2 (germline): MDHEN, SYDVKM. Trimming took off 8 bases at V and 0 bases at J, with 5 bases between the two ends. The CDR3 DNA is TGTGCCAGCCGTACCTCCTACGAGCAGTACTTC. This sequence encodes CASRTSYEQYF.

Many counts were recorded for this clonotype. The CDR3 loop reads CASSLDLAGGEQYF. The CDR3 DNA is TGTGCCAGCAGTTTAGATCTAGCGGGAGGCGAGCAGTACTTC. This sequence joins TRBV12-3 or TRBV12-4 and TRBJ2-7; 11 nucleotides line up with TRBD2. J gave up 6 bases and V 1 base, and 2 bases lay outside the gene matches. The CDR3 is 14 residues long.

This chain uses TRBV6-5 with TRBJ2-7; 11 nucleotides align to TRBD2. Unmatched junction bases numbered 1, after V lost 0 bases and J lost 3 bases. The CDR3 sequence is 15 residues long. Germline CDR1 MNHEY, CDR2 SVGAGI. The CDR3 region is CASSYSLAGVYEQYF. CDR3 sequence (DNA): TGTGCCAGCAGTTACTCACTAGCGGGAGTCTACGAGCAGTACTTC.

The V gene is TRBV5-1, the J gene TRBJ1-4, with no clear D. The CDR3 totals 16 residues. V was pared by 4 bases and J by 0 bases, with 13 bases between. Per germline, CDR1 SGHRS and CDR2 YFSETQ. The CDR3 spells CASSPSPGTTNEKLFF. The CDR3 coding sequence is TGCGCCAGCAGCCCATCGCCCGGGACAACTAATGAAAAACTGTTTTTT.

The V call is TRBV5-1, the J call TRBJ1-1; D remains unclear. This CDR3 comprises 14 residues. The germline V and J ends were trimmed by 0 bases and 8 bases, with 14 bases remaining between them. Germline CDR1 and CDR2: SGHRS and YFSETQ. The CDR3 region is CASSLGEGTAEAFF. CDR3 in DNA: TGCGCCAGCAGCTTGGGGGAGGGAACCGCCGAAGCTTTCTTT.

At least ten counts were recorded for this clonotype. V usage is TRBV12-3 or TRBV12-4 and J usage is TRBJ2-1, with TRBD1 matching 8 bases. CDR3 length: 15 residues. The junction had 5 bases not matched to a gene; V was cut back by 3 bases and J by 4 bases. The CDR3 protein is CASSFLRTGYNEQFF. In nucleotides, the CDR3 is TGTGCCAGCAGTTTCTTGAGGACAGGGTACAATGAGCAGTTCTTC.

Notes on this clonotype: A read error may explain this, as a much larger clone is one base away. The chain couples TRBV3-1 to TRBJ2-5; no definite D call. The germline CDR1 and CDR2 sequences are LGHDT and YNNKEL (reference sequence). The CDR3 runs 12 residues. Trimming took off 0 bases at V and 6 bases at J, with 5 bases between the two ends. The CDR3 loop is CASSQDWQTQYF. CDR3 nucleotides: TGTGCCAGCAGCCAAGATTGGCAGACCCAGTACTTC.

This clonotype was seen repeatedly, ten times or more. The chain has TRBV6-5 and TRBJ1-6; no clear D gene. V was cut by 2 bases and J by 6 bases, with 8 bases left in between. This CDR3 has 14 residues. The germline V gene has CDR1 MNHEY and CDR2 SVGAGI. The CDR3 protein is CASSYLTANSPLHF. The CDR3 nucleotides are TGTGCCAGCAGTTACCTGACCGCTAATTCACCCCTCCACTTT.

V usage is TRBV3-1 and J usage is TRBJ2-5, with 9 bases that match TRBD1. With 3 bases clipped from V and 4 bases from J, the junction kept 3 bases outside the gene matches. Germline V gene lookup returns CDR1 LGHDT and CDR2 YNNKEL (reference sequence). The CDR3 is made up of 14 amino acids. CDR3 nucleotide sequence: TGTGCCAGCAGCCAGGACAGGGGTGTAGAGACCCAGTACTTC. Amino acids: CASSQDRGVETQYF.

This clonotype has a count of ten or more. The chain links TRBV12-3 or TRBV12-4 to TRBJ1-5; D is unresolved. This CDR3 has 14 amino acids. The germline V and J ends were trimmed by 4 bases and 0 bases, with 7 bases remaining between them. The CDR3 nucleotides read TGTGCCAGCAGTTCGACGTTTAGCAATCAGCCCCAGCATTTT. This gives the protein CASSSTFSNQPQHF.

There are many counts of this clonotype. V gene TRBV5-4 combines with J gene TRBJ2-1; possibly TRBD1 for D (5 bases). CDR3 length equals 13 residues. Looked up from germline, CDR1 is SGHNT and CDR2 is YYREEE (reference sequence). Trimming pared 2 bases from V and 4 bases from J, leaving 7 bases between. The CDR3 DNA sequence: TGTGCCAGCAGCTTAGACAGATACAATGAGCAGTTCTTC. Protein: CASSLDRYNEQFF.

This clonotype has a handful of counts. This chain uses TRBV6-4 with TRBJ2-1, with 7 bases fitting TRBD2. The CDR3 consists of 13 residues. V was clipped by 4 bases and J by 6 bases; unmatched bases: 3. In germline, CDR1 is MRHNA, CDR2 SNTAGT. Here the CDR3 reads CASSGGGVNEQFF. DNA for the CDR3: TGTGCCAGCAGTGGCGGGGGAGTCAATGAGCAGTTCTTC.

This clonotype was counted many times. The chain employs TRBV5-1 and TRBJ2-6; D perhaps matches TRBD1 (6 bases). Germline V gives CDR1 SGHRS, CDR2 YFSETQ. The CDR3 runs 13 residues. The V and J ends lost 2 bases and 12 bases respectively, with 12 bases between them. The chain's CDR3 is CASSLKQGGVLTF. CDR3 coding DNA: TGCGCCAGCAGCTTAAAACAGGGTGGCGTCCTGACTTTC. Together with reference TRBV5-1 and TRBJ2-6, the CDR3 gives the full variable domain: KAGVTQTPRYLIKTRGQQVTLSCSPISGHRSVSWYQQTPGQGLQFLFEYFSETQRNKGNFPGRFSGRQFSNSRSEMNVSTLELGDSALYLCASSLKQGGVLTFGAGSRLTVL.

The chain joins TRBV6-1 to TRBJ2-3; a possible D gene is TRBD2 (6 bases). CDR3 length equals 15 residues. V lost 1 base to trimming and J lost 4 bases, with 12 bases between them. Germline V gives CDR1 MNHNS, CDR2 SASEGT. CDR3 residues: CASSEGGGGADTQYF. CDR3 nucleotides: TGTGCCAGCAGTGAAGGAGGAGGCGGGGCAGATACGCAGTATTTT.